The next 6 T cell receptor beta chains were all read from a single sample in a study of blood T cell repertoires in COVID-19. Generated by immunoSEQ multiplex PCR, the TCRdb table keeps only in-frame clones and is missing some. The sample has about 150,000 clones, about nine tenths seen once; the top ten hold roughly 3.9%. Sequencing used PBMCs or T cells enriched from blood (not recorded which). All receptors come from a middle-aged man who had recovered from COVID-19.

Only one count was recorded for this clone. The V and J genes are TRBV6-4 and TRBJ1-2, with a tentative D call TRBD1 (6 bases). The CDR3 loop spans 14 amino acids. CDR1 and CDR2 (germline): MRHNA, SNTAGT. The V gene lost 5 bases and the J gene lost 2 bases, with 12 bases spanning the gap. CDR3 DNA sequence: TGTGCCAGCAGTCAGACCCAGGGGAACTATGGCTACACCTTC. Encoded protein: CASSQTQGNYGYTF.

The chain couples TRBV7-2 to TRBJ1-2; 7 bases fit TRBD1. The CDR3 is 16 amino acids. V was clipped by 0 bases and J by 6 bases; unmatched bases: 10. The germline V gene has CDR1 SGHTA and CDR2 FQGNSA. In DNA, the CDR3 is TGTGCCAGCAGCTTAGCGCGACTGACAGGGCGAAATGGCTACACCTTC. It translates to CASSLARLTGRNGYTF.

The genes are TRBV28 and TRBJ1-5, with a weak D call TRBD1 (6 bases). The V gene's germline CDR1 is MDHEN and CDR2 SYDVKM. There are 15 residues in the CDR3. Trimming took 6 bases from V and 4 from J, leaving 16 bases between them. CDR3 in DNA: TGTGCCAGCAGGAACGCAGGGGTTCTAAATCAGCCCCAGCATTTT. The encoded protein is CASRNAGVLNQPQHF.

The rearrangement uses TRBV5-1 and TRBJ1-3; D possibly corresponds to TRBD1 (5 bases). CDR1 is SGHRS and CDR2 is YFSETQ in the germline V gene. The length of the CDR3 is 15 residues. The germline V and J ends were trimmed by 4 bases and 0 bases, with 11 bases remaining between them. CDR3 loop: CASSPGGVSGNTIYF. In DNA, the CDR3 is TGCGCCAGCAGCCCCGGGGGAGTCTCTGGAAACACCATATATTTT.

The CDR3 bases are TGCGCCAGCAGCTCGACTAGCAGTCCCTACAATGAGCAGTTCTTC. It codes for CASSSTSSPYNEQFF. J is TRBJ2-1 and V is TRBV5-1; 7 bases are shared with TRBD2. Germline V lookup: CDR1 SGHRS, CDR2 YFSETQ. The CDR3 sequence is 15 residues long. V lost 3 bases and J lost 2; bases outside the gene matches: 5. Full variable domain (rest looked up from reference TRBV5-1 and TRBJ2-1): KAGVTQTPRYLIKTRGQQVTLSCSPISGHRSVSWYQQTPGQGLQFLFEYFSETQRNKGNFPGRFSGRQFSNSRSEMNVSTLELGDSALYLCASSSTSSPYNEQFFGPGTRLTVL.

The chain has TRBV28 and TRBJ2-7; D may be TRBD2 (5 bases). CDR1 is MDHEN and CDR2 is SYDVKM in the germline V gene. This CDR3 comprises 14 residues. The V gene lost 5 bases and the J gene lost 2 bases, with 13 bases spanning the gap. CDR3: CASSAGGTPYEQYV. CDR3 nucleotides: TGTGCCAGCAGTGCGGGTGGCACTCCCTACGAGCAGTACGTC.